This TCR beta chain originates from a study of OX40 agonist ivuxolimab in advanced cancers. Autoimmune disease history or systemic immunosuppression excluded patients. Researchers took blood at baseline, on cycle 4 day 1, and on cycle 7 day 1. Trimming removed 4 bases from V and 7 bases from J; junction bases left unmatched: 10. The CDR3 has 16 amino acids. CDR1 is MDHEN, CDR2 SYDVKM, per germline. The table came from immunoSEQ multiplex PCR; TCRdb's copy has only in-frame clones and leaves some out. The sample lists 66,000 or so clones; about nine tenths were seen once. The chain couples TRBV28 to TRBJ1-5; 10 bases line up with TRBD1. The specimen comprised CD4+ or CD8+ T cells sorted from blood, sampled in a trial of the OX40 agonist ivuxolimab. The sequence was collected from an adult with an advanced solid tumor such as melanoma, head and neck, liver or kidney cancer. CDR3 nucleotides: TGTGCCAGCAGTTCGAAACTCCGACAGGGGGCCCAGCCCCAGCATTTT. Its protein product is CASSSKLRQGAQPQHF.